One sample yielded the 30 T cell receptor beta chains listed below, sequenced in a study of OX40 agonist ivuxolimab in advanced cancers. This table comes from immunoSEQ multiplex PCR, and its TCRdb copy is limited to in-frame clones, with some not included. Seen here are 73,000 or so clones, about nine tenths observed once, and the top ten hold less than 0.9%. Sequences were derived from CD4+ or CD8+ T cells sorted from blood, sampled in a trial of the OX40 agonist ivuxolimab. The receptor source for this set is an adult with an advanced solid tumor such as melanoma, head and neck, liver or kidney cancer.

This sequence joins TRBV7-8 and TRBJ1-2; D is possibly TRBD1 (6 bases). Germline V lookup: CDR1 SGHVS, CDR2 FQNEAQ. V was shortened by 0 bases and J by 8 bases, with 19 bases between the two germline ends. The CDR3 runs 16 residues. The CDR3 nucleotides are TGTGCCAGCAGCTTAGCGAGCAGGGGCTCCAGGGGCGGCTACACCTTC. Translating it yields CASSLASRGSRGGYTF.

The chain recombines TRBV5-6 with TRBJ1-4; no clear D. The CDR3 loop spans 16 amino acids. The germline gives CDR1 SGHDT, CDR2 YYEEEE. V was trimmed by 0 bases and J by 0 bases, leaving 9 bases between them. The CDR3 region is CASSLDSFATNEKLFF. For the CDR3, the DNA is TGTGCCAGCAGCTTGGACAGCTTTGCAACTAATGAAAAACTGTTTTTT.

This clone was observed a single time. The chain couples TRBV11-2 to TRBJ2-1, with 12 bases fitting TRBD2. Germline assignment: CDR1 SGHAT and CDR2 FQNNGV. This CDR3 comprises 14 residues. V shed 6 bases, J shed 7 bases, and the junction held 4 bases outside the gene matches. CDR3 nucleotides: TGTGCCAGCAGGGCTAGCGGGAGGGGGAATGAGCAGTTCTTC. It yields the protein CASRASGRGNEQFF.

CDR3 sequence: CASNRQEGQETQYF. The CDR3 coding sequence is TGCGCCAGCAACAGACAAGAGGGCCAAGAGACCCAGTACTTC. V usage is TRBV5-1 and J usage is TRBJ2-5; D may be TRBD2 (5 bases). V gave up 6 bases and J gave up 1 base, with 13 bases separating them. This CDR3 comprises 14 residues. The germline gives CDR1 SGHRS, CDR2 YFSETQ.

CDR3 residues: CASSEWGRTNTGELFF. The CDR3 nucleotides are TGTGCCAGCAGTGAATGGGGGCGGACGAACACCGGGGAGCTGTTTTTT. The chain is built from TRBV25-1 and TRBJ2-2; TRBD1 is a possible D gene (6 bases). CDR1 and CDR2 from the germline V gene are MGHDK and SYGVNS. The CDR3 consists of 16 residues. V lost 1 base and J 0 bases, leaving 9 bases between the germline ends.

The rearrangement links TRBV6-1 to TRBJ1-3; D perhaps matches TRBD1 (5 bases). The CDR3 has 15 amino acids. Trimming cost V 9 bases and J 0 bases, with 15 bases left between them. Germline CDR1 and CDR2: MNHNS and SASEGT. The CDR3 spells CASEKGLTSGNTIYF. CDR3 in DNA: TGTGCCAGTGAGAAGGGACTCACCTCTGGAAACACCATATATTTT.

This chain joins TRBV11-2 and TRBJ1-4; D gene uncertain. Looked up from germline, CDR1 is SGHAT and CDR2 is FQNNGV. The V end was cut by 5 bases, the J end by 8 bases, with 12 bases between. The CDR3 is 13 amino acids. The CDR3: CASSGRVGEKLFF. DNA for the CDR3: TGTGCCAGCAGCGGGAGGGTGGGGGAAAAACTGTTTTTT. The full variable domain, its missing parts supplied by reference TRBV11-2 and TRBJ1-4, is EAGVAQSPRYKIIEKRQSVAFWCNPISGHATLYWYQQILGQGPKLLIQFQNNGVVDDSQLPKDRFSAERLKGVDSTLKIQPAKLEDSAVYLCASSGRVGEKLFFGSGTQLSVL.

With regard to this clone: Other DNA sequences of this sample code for an identical CDR3. The J gene is TRBJ1-4, the V gene TRBV5-1; 11 bases line up with TRBD1. The germline gives CDR1 SGHRS, CDR2 YFSETQ. J was trimmed by 4 bases and V by 3 bases; bases with no gene match: 5. The CDR3 sequence is 16 residues long. The CDR3 DNA sequence: TGCGCCAGCAGCTCCCGCGGGACAGGGGGTAATGAAAAACTGTTTTTT. It is translated as CASSSRGTGGNEKLFF.

This clone was detected once. The V and J genes are TRBV4-1 and TRBJ2-3; D may match TRBD1 or TRBD2 (5 bases each). This CDR3 is built from 15 residues. Germline CDR1 reads MGHRA; CDR2 reads YSYEKL. With 1 base removed from V and 5 bases from J, the gap between germline ends came to 13 bases. CDR3: CASSQGGFQGDTQYF. CDR3 in DNA: TGCGCCAGCAGCCAAGGCGGGTTTCAGGGAGATACGCAGTATTTT.

This clone was recorded once. The gene calls are TRBV6-1 and TRBJ2-7, with D perhaps TRBD1 or TRBD2 (6 bases each). CDR1 and CDR2 (germline): MNHNS, SASEGT. V lost 10 bases, J lost 7 bases, and 20 bases lay in between. This CDR3 is built from 13 residues. The CDR3 is CAIRALGGREQYF. CDR3 DNA: TGTGCCATCCGGGCCTTAGGGGGGAGGGAGCAGTACTTC.

The chain is built from TRBV29-1 and TRBJ2-3, with unresolved D. This CDR3 contains 10 residues. Germline loops: CDR1 SQVTM, CDR2 ANQGSEA. With 3 bases removed from V and 5 bases from J, the gap between germline ends came to 3 bases. CDR3 nucleotides: TGCAGCGTTGAGGGAGATACGCAGTATTTT. Its protein product is CSVEGDTQYF.

The gene calls are TRBV20-1 and TRBJ2-1, with D tentatively TRBD1 or TRBD2 (5 bases each). V was clipped by 6 bases and J by 9 bases, with 12 bases between them. From germline, CDR1 is DFQATT and CDR2 SNEGSKA (reference sequence). The CDR3 is 11 amino acids. CDR3 protein: CSAEGESEQFF. The CDR3 bases are TGCAGTGCGGAAGGGGAGAGTGAGCAGTTCTTC.

V usage is TRBV28 and J usage is TRBJ2-7; the D gene is possibly TRBD1 (5 bases). Germline V gene data show CDR1 as MDHEN and CDR2 as SYDVKM. This CDR3 is 15 amino acids long. Trimming removed 5 bases from V and 0 bases from J, with 14 bases in between. CDR3 in amino acids: CASSRLRGGSYEQYF. As DNA, the CDR3 is TGTGCCAGCAGTCGGCTAAGGGGCGGCTCCTACGAGCAGTACTTC.

This rearrangement joins TRBV2 to TRBJ1-1; 8 bases are shared with TRBD1. The CDR3 is 13 residues long. Losses at the gene ends were 8 bases for V and 7 bases for J; bases not matched to a gene: 9. CDR1 and CDR2 (germline): SNHLY, FYNNEI. The CDR3 is CASGKDREGEAFF. Here the CDR3 DNA reads TGTGCCAGCGGAAAGGACAGGGAGGGTGAAGCTTTCTTT.

This chain connects TRBV4-1 to TRBJ2-2; TRBD2 aligns across 11 bases. Germline lookup yields CDR1 MGHRA and CDR2 YSYEKL. The CDR3 totals 18 residues. The V gene end was trimmed by 2 bases and the J gene end by 2 bases; junction bases not matched to a gene: 7. CDR3 in amino acids: CASSQTGLAGFNTGELFF. Here the CDR3 DNA reads TGCGCCAGCAGCCAAACCGGACTAGCGGGCTTCAACACCGGGGAGCTGTTTTTT.

This chain links TRBV30 with TRBJ2-7, with TRBD1 as a possible D gene (5 bases). Trimming cost V 0 bases and J 3 bases, with 15 bases left between them. CDR1 and CDR2 from the germline V gene are GTSNPN and SVGIG (reference sequence). This CDR3 has 15 residues. CDR3 protein: CAWSVGQGTIYEQYF. The CDR3 DNA reads as TGTGCCTGGAGTGTAGGGCAGGGAACGATCTACGAGCAGTACTTC.

The rearrangement joins TRBV6-5 to TRBJ2-7; D is unclear. V lost 1 base and J lost 1, with 8 bases in between. CDR3 length: 14 amino acids. Germline V gene lookup returns CDR1 MNHEY and CDR2 SVGAGI. The CDR3 sequence is CASSYFRGSYEQYF. The CDR3 coding sequence is TGTGCCAGCAGTTACTTCCGCGGATCCTACGAGCAGTACTTC.

The chain links TRBV19 to TRBJ2-3; a weak D match, TRBD1 (6 bases). Germline-derived CDR1 and CDR2 are LNHDA and SQIVND (reference sequence). CDR3 length: 16 amino acids. Trimming removed 5 bases from V and 8 bases from J, with 23 bases in between. CDR3 in DNA: TGTGCCAGTAGTTCCCGACAGGCTTCCCTATGGGGTACGCAGTATTTT. Its protein is CASSSRQASLWGTQYF.

The chain uses TRBV7-3 and TRBJ2-2, with D hard to call. CDR1 is SGHTA and CDR2 is FQGTGA in the germline V gene. The CDR3 spans 13 residues. Trimming left V 5 bases short and J 2 bases short, with 6 bases between. The CDR3 DNA sequence: TGTGCCAGCAGCCCCAGAAACACCGGGGAGCTGTTTTTT. Protein product: CASSPRNTGELFF.

The chain joins TRBV7-9 to TRBJ1-1; D ambiguous. V gave up 5 bases and J gave up 11 bases, with 12 bases separating them. This CDR3 is 11 amino acids long. Germline values: CDR1 SEHNR, CDR2 FQNEAQ (reference sequence). CDR3 nucleotide sequence: TGTGCCAGCAGCATAGAGACGGGCGCTTTCTTT. Translating it yields CASSIETGAFF.

This chain links TRBV6-1 with TRBJ2-7; TRBD2 matches 8 bases. Germline lookup yields CDR1 MNHNS and CDR2 SASEGT. This CDR3 has 13 residues. The ends lost 8 bases at V and 2 bases at J; junction bases unmatched: 5. Here the CDR3 reads CASESGSTYEQYF. DNA for the CDR3: TGTGCCAGCGAAAGCGGGAGTACCTACGAGCAGTACTTC.

The rearrangement uses TRBV27 and TRBJ2-2; D ambiguous. The CDR3 has 12 amino acids. The ends were cut back, 6 bases at V and 0 bases at J, with 2 bases in the middle. Germline V gives CDR1 MNHEY, CDR2 SMNVEV (reference sequence). The CDR3 coding sequence is TGTGCCAGCAGACCGAACACCGGGGAGCTGTTTTTT. Protein sequence: CASRPNTGELFF.

The genes are TRBV6-4 and TRBJ1-2; D gene ambiguous. Germline V CDR1 and CDR2: MRHNA, SNTAGT. The CDR3 runs 13 residues. V lost 8 bases, J lost 0 bases, and 10 bases lay in between. The CDR3 loop reads CASPGFSNYGYTF. As DNA, the CDR3 is TGTGCCAGCCCCGGATTTTCTAACTATGGCTACACCTTC.

The chain combines TRBV7-9 with TRBJ2-4; 11 nucleotides align to TRBD1. CDR3 length: 15 amino acids. Germline CDR1 reads SEHNR; CDR2 reads FQNEAQ (reference sequence). V shed 4 bases and J 6 bases; nucleotides not matched to a gene: 5. DNA for the CDR3: TGTGCCAGCAGCTCCTGGACAGGGGGCAGAAACATTCAGTACTTC. Translated: CASSSWTGGRNIQYF.

Only a few counts were recorded for this clone. This sample includes further DNA sequences coding for the same CDR3. The gene calls are TRBV18 and TRBJ2-7, with TRBD1 as a possible D gene (6 bases). The V gene's germline CDR1 is KGHSH and CDR2 LQKENI. The CDR3 totals 14 residues. Deletions cut 1 base from V and 0 bases from J, with 7 bases between. The CDR3 nucleotides are TGTGCCAGCTCACCACGGGACAACTCCTACGAGCAGTACTTC. Protein product: CASSPRDNSYEQYF.

The chain carries TRBV28 and TRBJ2-3, with D perhaps matching TRBD2 (6 bases). Germline loops: CDR1 MDHEN, CDR2 SYDVKM. Trimming took off 5 bases at V and 6 bases at J, with 12 bases between the two ends. This CDR3 comprises 13 residues. CDR3 DNA sequence: TGTGCCAGCAGTACAACTAGCCCGGATACGCAGTATTTT. The encoded protein is CASSTTSPDTQYF. The variable domain in full, with the rest retrieved from reference TRBV28 and TRBJ2-3, is DVKVTQSSRYLVKRTGEKVFLECVQDMDHENMFWYRQDPGLGLRLIYFSYDVKMKEKGDIPEGYSVSREKKERFSLILESASTNQTSMYLCASSTTSPDTQYFGPGTRLTVL.

The gene calls are TRBV10-3 and TRBJ2-7; 8 bases are a match to TRBD1. The length of the CDR3 is 12 residues. The germline gives CDR1 ENHRY, CDR2 SYGVKD. Trimming at V came to 11 bases and at J to 3 bases, leaving 6 bases not matched to a gene. CDR3 nucleotide sequence: TGTGCCGTATCCGGACAGGGCTACGAGCAGTACTTC. Translating gives CAVSGQGYEQYF.

The rearrangement joins TRBV7-2 to TRBJ2-7; 7 bases line up with TRBD2. Losses at the gene ends were 5 bases for V and 2 bases for J; bases not matched to a gene: 9. Germline CDR1 reads SGHTA; CDR2 reads FQGNSA. CDR3 length equals 15 residues. The CDR3: CASSSGTGGPYEQYF. CDR3 in DNA: TGTGCCAGCAGCAGCGGGACCGGAGGGCCCTACGAGCAGTACTTC.

The chain employs TRBV7-6 and TRBJ2-3; TRBD2 matches at 9 bases. The CDR3 covers 15 residues. Germline CDR1 SGHVS, CDR2 FNYEAQ. Germline trimming cut 4 bases from V and 6 bases from J; bases unmatched to any gene: 8. CDR3 DNA sequence: TGTGCCAGCAGCTCCGGACTAGCGTCCTTCGATACGCAGTATTTT. As protein: CASSSGLASFDTQYF. The full variable domain, completed using reference TRBV7-6 and TRBJ2-3, is GAGVSQSPRYKVTKRGQDVALRCDPISGHVSLYWYRQALGQGPEFLTYFNYEAQQDKSGLPNDRFSAERPEGSISTLTIQRTEQRDSAMYRCASSSGLASFDTQYFGPGTRLTVL.

The CDR3 loop is CASSLGSEGAEKLFF. Written as DNA, the CDR3 is TGTGCCAGCAGTTTAGGATCCGAGGGGGCTGAAAAACTGTTTTTT. The V and J genes are TRBV28 and TRBJ1-4, with 7 bases matching TRBD1. The CDR3 spans 15 residues. Trimming removed 2 bases from V and 7 bases from J; junction bases left unmatched: 7. Looked up from germline, CDR1 is MDHEN and CDR2 is SYDVKM.